A single sample is the source of the 7 T cell receptor beta chains below, sequenced in a study of shared clonotypes between healthy human individuals. TCRdb keeps only in-frame clones here, not all; method: immunoSEQ multiplex PCR. In the table there are fewer than 3 million clones, around 92% of which are singletons. Input material: naive CD4+ T cells from PBMCs. Regarding subset: CD45RA+ positively selected. These receptors were taken from a young man in good health. Some clones in this sample may be carry-over from other donors' samples.

The chain is built from TRBV29-1 and TRBJ2-3; D may be TRBD1 or TRBD2 (6 bases each). The germline gives CDR1 SQVTM, CDR2 ANQGSEA. The CDR3 sequence is 13 residues long. The CDR3 protein is CRLGGGRSDTQYF. The CDR3 DNA sequence: TGCAGACTGGGTGGGGGGCGGTCAGATACGCAGTATTTT.

The chain is built from TRBV6-1 and TRBJ1-4; the D gene is possibly TRBD1 (5 bases). Per germline, CDR1 MNHNS and CDR2 SASEGT. Trimming pared 5 bases from V and 5 bases from J, leaving 15 bases between. The CDR3 extends over 15 amino acids. CDR3 in DNA: TGTGCCAGCAGTTTAGGGACCGTATTAAATGAAAAACTGTTTTTT. It encodes CASSLGTVLNEKLFF.

The J gene is TRBJ2-7, the V gene TRBV27; D is ambiguous. Germline CDR1 MNHEY, CDR2 SMNVEV (reference sequence). V was clipped by 5 bases and J by 2 bases, with 19 bases between them. The CDR3 extends over 16 amino acids. CDR3 sequence: CASSGSWTPNPYEQYF. In nucleotides, the CDR3 is TGTGCCAGCAGTGGATCGTGGACCCCAAACCCCTACGAGCAGTACTTC.

In this sample, this clone turned up a few times. This chain joins TRBV30 and TRBJ1-4, with a possible D match to TRBD1 (6 bases). Germline V gene lookup returns CDR1 GTSNPN and CDR2 SVGIG (reference sequence). The CDR3 totals 16 residues. Trimming cost V 0 bases and J 7 bases, with 18 bases left between them. CDR3 bases: TGTGCCTGGAGTGTACGGTGGGCAGGGGCGGGTGAAAAACTGTTTTTT. It yields the protein CAWSVRWAGAGEKLFF.

Details on this clone: The sample contains more than one DNA sequence encoding this CDR3. V usage is TRBV5-1 and J usage is TRBJ1-2; the match to TRBD1 covers 7 bases. From germline, CDR1 is SGHRS and CDR2 YFSETQ. V lost 0 bases and J lost 5; bases outside the gene matches: 1. CDR3 length: 13 residues. The CDR3 region is CASSLDRGYGYTF. CDR3 DNA: TGCGCCAGCAGCTTGGACAGGGGATATGGCTACACCTTC.

A remark on this clone: Other DNA sequences from this sample encode an identical CDR3 as well. The J gene is TRBJ1-2, the V gene TRBV6-5, with a possible D match to TRBD1 (6 bases). Germline CDR1 reads MNHEY; CDR2 reads SVGAGI. Trimming cost V 2 bases and J 4 bases, with 14 bases left between them. The CDR3 spans 15 residues. CDR3 sequence reads: CASSYSGTGSYGYTF. CDR3 DNA sequence: TGTGCCAGCAGTTACAGTGGTACAGGGTCCTATGGCTACACCTTC.

On this clone: The sample carries other DNA sequences with the same CDR3. The chain is built from TRBV6-5 and TRBJ2-4, with D perhaps TRBD2 (7 bases). Per the germline V gene, CDR1 is MNHEY and CDR2 is SVGAGI. This CDR3 has 15 residues. V was cut by 4 bases and J by 0 bases, with 10 bases left in between. CDR3 bases: TGTGCCAGCAGTTCCGGGGGGCTAGCCAAAAACATTCAGTACTTC. Its translation: CASSSGGLAKNIQYF.